The clone carrying this T cell receptor (beta chain) was counted ten times or more. With V trimmed by 0 bases and J by 5 bases, 2 bases remained unmatched. The germline gives CDR1 SGHTS, CDR2 YDEGEE. The CDR3 runs 14 residues. TCRdb analysed the multiplex PCR reads with MiXCR anew, one entry per CDR3 protein. This table has over 35,000 distinct CDR3 sequences, approximately 37% appearing once. This sample was included in a study of breast tumors, draining lymph nodes, adjacent tissues. The sequenced material came from breast tumor tissue. The chain recombines TRBV5-8 with TRBJ2-5; 9 nucleotides agree with TRBD2. This clonotype was sampled from a female donor with breast cancer. Some clones in this sample may be carry-over from other donors' samples. The DNA of the CDR3 is TGTGCCAGCAGCTTGGTAGCGGGAGTGGAGACCCAGTACTTC. This encodes CASSLVAGVETQYF.